This TCR beta chain was recorded in a study of blood T cells in healthy people across ages. Study results and caveats: Underestimates were what the diversity estimates from one million T cells were considered to be. Donor CMV infection status was unknown, possibly confounding age-related changes in expanded clonotypes.

There are 14 residues in the CDR3. Trimming took off 1 base at V and 2 bases at J, with 8 bases between the two ends. CDR1 and CDR2 from the germline V gene are MDHEN and SYDVKM. Using a J-beta primer mix together with a sample-barcoded 5' primer, a second PCR was run for roughly 6 to 11 cycles. Template switching added a 12-random-nucleotide identifier to every cDNA molecule. Every sample returned 2.5 million or more CDR3-containing paired-end reads. TCRdb re-analysed the 5' RACE reads in MiXCR, keeping a single row per CDR3 protein. Of 650,000 to 1,000,000 distinct CDR3 sequences detected, more than 35% appear once; the ten largest clones hold 15% to 20%. Regarding this clonotype: The target antigen is unknown.

This sequence originates from an elderly man in good health. Sequencing input: blood. The chain uses TRBV28 and TRBJ2-5, with D hard to call. The CDR3 spells CASSLLVRQETQYF. The CDR3 DNA reads as TGTGCCAGCAGTTTATTGGTACGACAAGAGACCCAGTACTTC.